This T cell receptor beta chain stems from a study of CD8 T cells in acute hepatitis C reinfection. Points from the study as a whole: One of thirteen outcome-independent public clonotypes used V04-02/J02-02. Overrepresentation in the naive pool did not explain the preferential TRBV04 and TRBV06 usage seen in all groups.

Indicated time point: acute HCV infection, within 168 days of estimated infection date. The hepatitis C virus-specific receptor repertoire was characterized directly ex vivo, with no prior expansion in culture. Every 3 months, donors from a Montreal cohort of people who inject drugs were followed. Per the germline V gene, CDR1 is LGHNA and CDR2 is YNFKEQ. V was pared by 7 bases and J by 2 bases, with 14 bases between. This CDR3 spans 14 amino acids. Only in-frame clones appear in the TCRdb table, and some are missing; sequencing was by immunoSEQ multiplex PCR. The sample has 3,800 or so clones; around 40% are singletons.

The rearrangement joins TRBV4-2 to TRBJ1-1; no clear D. The clonotype comes from a man younger than 45 with chronic hepatitis C. The sample was HCV NS3-1073 tetramer-sorted CD8+ T cells from PBMCs, taken during acute infection. The CDR3 DNA reads as TGTGCCAGCACCCCGGTAGGCACCAACACTGAAGCTTTCTTT. This encodes CASTPVGTNTEAFF.